The T cell receptor (beta chain) under discussion was sequenced for a study of OX40 agonist ivuxolimab in advanced cancers. With regard to the full study: Ivuxolimab, which targeted the costimulatory receptor OX40 (CD134), was an agonistic, fully human IgG2 monoclonal antibody. Intravenous ivuxolimab was administered to patients every 2 weeks at six dose levels: 0.01, 0.1, 0.3, 1.5, 3 and 10 mg/kg. Of the roughly 51 patients in dose escalation, some 20 had hepatocellular carcinoma, roughly 15 had melanoma, 9 had renal cell carcinoma and 9 had head and neck cancer. The dose-escalation cohort was roughly 87% male with a mean age of roughly 60 years, ranging from 23 to 79. Patients were allowed to have had prior anti-PD-1, anti-PD-L1 or anti-CTLA-4 therapy, and 30% to 40% of the dose-escalation patients had previously received checkpoint inhibitors. Partial responses occurred in three dose-escalation patients: two with cutaneous melanoma and one with hepatocellular carcinoma. Peripheral TCRbeta sequencing aimed to test whether ivuxolimab altered TCR sequence diversity and caused clonal T-cell expansion. The paper covers the monotherapy dose-escalation part of the phase I ivuxolimab trial, which included N of about 56 patients. Overall results and qualifications from the work: After ivuxolimab, expanded clones were on average more numerous among CD8+ T cells than among CD4+ T cells. Which antigens the clonally expanded peripheral T cells were specific for was not determined. In the 0.1-3.0 mg/kg groups, partial responders were among the patients with the lowest normalized peripheral clonal expansion, particularly in CD8+ T cells. Low levels of normalized T-cell clonal expansion were also seen in some nonresponding patients. Clonal expansion of both CD4+ and CD8+ blood T cells was observed from baseline to week 6 at doses 0.1 to 3.0 mg/kg.

For sequencing of the TCRbeta CDR3 region, genomic DNA was extracted from the sorted cells. TCRbeta CDR3 regions were sequenced using the immunoSEQ Assay. Not all clones reach the TCRdb copy of this immuneACCESS table, which keeps in-frame sequences only. Checked studies attribute under half of the gap to unresolved V genes and leave the rest unexplained. This sample has 60,000 or so clones in its table, and approximately 86% of those were observed once. The top ten clonotypes cover approximately 16% of the sample. Patients with a history of autoimmune disease or receiving systemic immunosuppression were excluded from the trial. Peripheral blood for TCR sequencing was collected from all dose cohorts at baseline, on cycle 4 day 1, and on cycle 7 day 1. The samples were drawn from a first-in-human, open-label, multicenter phase I dose-escalation trial of ivuxolimab. The trial enrolled adults with locally advanced or metastatic head and neck squamous cell, hepatocellular, melanoma or renal cell carcinoma. Before TCR sequencing, CD4+ T cells and CD8+ T cells from peripheral blood were sorted into separate populations.

As regards this clone: What this receptor recognizes is not known. No clone much larger than this one lies a single base away; base qualities are absent.

The germline ends are 10 bases apart after V is trimmed by 4 bases and J by 0 bases. The germline V gene sets CDR1 to MNHEY and CDR2 to SVGAGI. There are 15 amino acids in the CDR3, from cysteine to phenylalanine inclusive. Only the CDR3 DNA stays, 45 bases, in frame from base 1. The rearranged chain carries TRBV6-5 and TRBJ1-5; the D gene is perhaps TRBD1, from 6 matching bases. The sequence was collected from an adult with an advanced solid tumor such as melanoma, head and neck, liver or kidney cancer. This sample comprised CD4+ or CD8+ T cells sorted from blood, obtained in a trial of the OX40 agonist ivuxolimab. The CDR3 protein is CASSFRTASNQPQHF. In nucleotides, the sequence is TGTGCCAGCAGTTTCCGGACAGCTAGCAATCAGCCCCAGCATTTT.